Listed here are 4 T cell receptor beta chains from one sample, sequenced in a study of control samples from healthy donors and cancer patients. Measured with immunoSEQ multiplex PCR; TCRdb has only the in-frame clones, and not every one. The sample holds tens of thousands of clones, 85% to 90% seen once. Sequencing input: PBMCs. Receptor source: a man aged 50-60 years with head and neck cancer.

In DNA, the CDR3 is TGTGCCAGCTGGGCGGGAGGCCGGGGTGAGCAGTTCTTC. Amino acid sequence: CASWAGGRGEQFF. The V call is TRBV6-6, the J call TRBJ2-1; 8 nucleotides align to TRBD2. Germline loops: CDR1 MNHNY, CDR2 SVGAGI (reference sequence). The CDR3 sequence is 13 residues long. V lost 8 bases and J lost 9; bases outside the gene matches: 9.

This chain uses TRBV30 with TRBJ2-7, with a weak D call TRBD2 (5 bases). Trimming stripped 0 bases from V and 5 bases from J, with 8 bases between. Germline values: CDR1 GTSNPN, CDR2 SVGIG (reference sequence). CDR3 size: 12 residues. CDR3 loop: CAWSVGVDEQYF. CDR3 DNA: TGTGCCTGGAGTGTCGGGGTCGACGAGCAGTACTTC.

This chain links TRBV28 with TRBJ1-2; 12 nucleotides match TRBD1. The V gene end was trimmed by 4 bases and the J gene end by 4 bases; junction bases not matched to a gene: 7. CDR1 is MDHEN, CDR2 SYDVKM, per germline. The CDR3 sequence is 16 residues long. This CDR3 reads CASSSGTGGFTYGYTF. Here the CDR3 DNA reads TGTGCCAGCAGTTCTGGGACAGGGGGCTTTACCTATGGCTACACCTTC.

This clone appeared a few times. CDR3 nucleotides: TGTGCCAGTAGTGCGGGAGGGCCTAAGTTCTTC. Translated, it gives CASSAGGPKFF. V and J are TRBV19 and TRBJ2-1; TRBD2 aligns across 9 bases. The CDR3 is 11 residues long. Germline CDR1 LNHDA, CDR2 SQIVND (reference sequence). V was clipped by 5 bases and J by 14 bases; unmatched bases: 4.